This T cell receptor beta chain comes out of a study of graft-versus-host responses after intestinal transplantation. Study findings and constraints: GvH clones appeared in recipient marrow, some first in ileum or blood.

This clone came up a few times. The antigen is undetermined. TCRdb's table, derived via immunoSEQ multiplex PCR, lists solely in-frame clones and lacks some. The data contain approximately 46,000 clones, around 85% of them singletons. This CDR3 region has 16 residues. V was clipped by 2 bases and J by 0 bases, with 11 bases between them. CDR1 and CDR2 (germline): KGHSH, LQKENI. Sequencing used unstimulated CD4+ T cells sorted from spleen or lymph node cells, obtained before transplant. The receptor's source is a human donor who was the organ donor for an intestinal transplant. The rearrangement links TRBV18 to TRBJ1-3; D uncertain. This chain's CDR3 is CASSPFQANSGNTIYF. CDR3 DNA: TGTGCCAGCTCACCATTTCAAGCAAACTCTGGAAACACCATATATTTT.